Detailed here is one T cell receptor beta chain. Its antigen is unknown. V lost 1 base and J lost 0, with 8 bases in between. The germline V gene has CDR1 LGHNA and CDR2 YNFKEQ. The CDR3 spans 15 residues. This entry is derived from a study of blood T cells in healthy people across ages. Study findings and constraints: Diversity of TCR beta per million T cells declined in a roughly linear way with age. Investigators viewed diversity estimates from one million T cells as underestimates, the study reported. When set beside aged donors, long-lived donors presented more naive CD4+ cells and higher diversity.

Per-sample yields of isolated PBMCs were at least 7 million. The second PCR ran about 6 to 11 cycles with a sample-barcoded 5' primer and J-beta primers. TCRdb redid the calling of the 5' RACE reads with MiXCR, one entry per CDR3 protein. The sample consists of about 580,000 distinct CDR3 sequences, 45% to 55% of them appearing once. The sequence derives from a man older than 75 in good health. The chain couples TRBV4-2 to TRBJ2-3, with D maybe TRBD2 (5 bases). Sequencing input: blood. Written as DNA, the CDR3 is TGTGCCAGCAGCCAAGCAGCGGATAGCACAGATACGCAGTATTTT. Its translation is CASSQAADSTDTQYF.